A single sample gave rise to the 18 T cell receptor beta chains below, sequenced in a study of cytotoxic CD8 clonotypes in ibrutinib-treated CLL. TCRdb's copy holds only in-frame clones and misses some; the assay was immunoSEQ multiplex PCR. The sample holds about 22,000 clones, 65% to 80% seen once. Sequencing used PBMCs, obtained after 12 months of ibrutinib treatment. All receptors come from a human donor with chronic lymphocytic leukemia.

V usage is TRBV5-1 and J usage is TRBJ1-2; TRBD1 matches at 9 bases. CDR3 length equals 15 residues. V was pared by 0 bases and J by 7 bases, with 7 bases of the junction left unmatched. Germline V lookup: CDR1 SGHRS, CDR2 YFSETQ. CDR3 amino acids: CASSLGPDRGAGYTF. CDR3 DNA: TGCGCCAGCAGCTTGGGCCCTGACAGGGGGGCTGGCTACACCTTC.

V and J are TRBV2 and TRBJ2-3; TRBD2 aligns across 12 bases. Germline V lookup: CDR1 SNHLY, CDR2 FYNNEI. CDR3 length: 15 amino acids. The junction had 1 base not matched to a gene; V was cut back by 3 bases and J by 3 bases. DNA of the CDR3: TGTGCCAGCAGTGATGGACTAGCGGGGACAGATACGCAGTATTTT. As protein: CASSDGLAGTDTQYF.

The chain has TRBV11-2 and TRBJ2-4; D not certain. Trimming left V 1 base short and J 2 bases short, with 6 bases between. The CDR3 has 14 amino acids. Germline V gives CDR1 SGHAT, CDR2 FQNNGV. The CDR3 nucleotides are TGTGCCAGCAGCTTAGCAGGCCCCAAAAACATTCAGTACTTC. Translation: CASSLAGPKNIQYF.

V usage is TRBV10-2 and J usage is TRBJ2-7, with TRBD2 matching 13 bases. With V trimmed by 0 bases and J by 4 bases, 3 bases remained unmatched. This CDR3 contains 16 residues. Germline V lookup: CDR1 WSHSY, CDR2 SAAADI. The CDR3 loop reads CASSESRTSGGYEQYF. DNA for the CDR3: TGCGCCAGCAGTGAGTCGAGGACTAGCGGGGGTTACGAGCAGTACTTC.

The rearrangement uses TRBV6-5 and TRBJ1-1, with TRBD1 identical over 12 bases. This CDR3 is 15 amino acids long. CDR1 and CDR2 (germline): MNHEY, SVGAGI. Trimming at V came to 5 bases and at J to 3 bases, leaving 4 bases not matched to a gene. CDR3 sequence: CASSGDRGLYTEAFF. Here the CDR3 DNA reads TGTGCCAGCAGTGGGGACAGGGGGCTTTACACTGAAGCTTTCTTT.

DNA for the CDR3: TGTGCCAGCAGCCTCCGTGGGGGCTCCTACGAGCAGTACTTC. It codes for CASSLRGGSYEQYF. The chain employs TRBV9 and TRBJ2-7; D may be TRBD1 or TRBD2 (5 bases each). The CDR3 sequence is 14 residues long. V lost 4 bases, J lost 0 bases, and 11 bases lay in between. Germline CDR1 SGDLS, CDR2 YYNGEE.

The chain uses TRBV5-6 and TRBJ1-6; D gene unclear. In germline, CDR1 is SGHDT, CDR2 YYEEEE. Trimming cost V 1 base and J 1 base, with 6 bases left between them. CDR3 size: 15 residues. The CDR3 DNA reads TGTGCCAGCAGCTTGAGAGGGTCCTATAATTCACCCCTCCACTTT. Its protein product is CASSLRGSYNSPLHF.

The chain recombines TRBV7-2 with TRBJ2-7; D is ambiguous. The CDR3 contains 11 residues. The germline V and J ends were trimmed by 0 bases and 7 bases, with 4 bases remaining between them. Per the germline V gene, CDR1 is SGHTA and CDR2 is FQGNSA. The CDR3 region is CASSLAREQYF. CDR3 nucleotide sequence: TGTGCCAGCAGCTTAGCGCGGGAGCAGTACTTC.

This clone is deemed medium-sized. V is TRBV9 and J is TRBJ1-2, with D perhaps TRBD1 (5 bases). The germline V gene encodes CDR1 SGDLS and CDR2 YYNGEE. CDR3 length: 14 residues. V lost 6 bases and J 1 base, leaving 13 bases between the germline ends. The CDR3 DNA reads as TGTGCCAGCACCTACACGGGGGATAACTATGGCTACACCTTC. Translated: CASTYTGDNYGYTF. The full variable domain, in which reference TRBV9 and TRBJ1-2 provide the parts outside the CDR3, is DSGVTQTPKHLITATGQRVTLRCSPRSGDLSVYWYQQSLDQGLQFLIQYYNGEERAKGNILERFSAQQFPDLHSELNLSSLELGDSALYFCASTYTGDNYGYTFGSGTRLTVV.

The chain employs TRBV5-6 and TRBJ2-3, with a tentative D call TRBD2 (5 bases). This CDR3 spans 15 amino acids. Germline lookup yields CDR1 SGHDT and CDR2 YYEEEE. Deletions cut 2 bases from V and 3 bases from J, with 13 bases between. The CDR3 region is CASSLVSLATDTQYF. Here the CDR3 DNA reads TGTGCCAGCAGCTTAGTATCGCTAGCAACAGATACGCAGTATTTT.

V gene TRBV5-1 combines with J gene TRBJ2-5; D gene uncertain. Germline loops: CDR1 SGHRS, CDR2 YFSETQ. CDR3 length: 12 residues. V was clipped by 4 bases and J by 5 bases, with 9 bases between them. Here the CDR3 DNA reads TGCGCCAGCAGCCTCAATCGGGAGACCCAGTACTTC. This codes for CASSLNRETQYF.

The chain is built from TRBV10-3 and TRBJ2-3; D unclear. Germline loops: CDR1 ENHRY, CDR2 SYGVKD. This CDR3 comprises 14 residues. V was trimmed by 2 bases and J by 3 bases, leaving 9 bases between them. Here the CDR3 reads CAISEGIGTDTQYF. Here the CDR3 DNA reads TGTGCCATCAGTGAGGGAATAGGGACAGATACGCAGTATTTT.

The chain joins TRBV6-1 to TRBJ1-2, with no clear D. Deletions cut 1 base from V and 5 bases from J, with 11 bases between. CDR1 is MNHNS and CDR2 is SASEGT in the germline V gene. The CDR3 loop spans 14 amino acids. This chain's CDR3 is CASSEGEGRYGYTF. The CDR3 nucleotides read TGTGCCAGCAGTGAAGGGGAGGGAAGATATGGCTACACCTTC.

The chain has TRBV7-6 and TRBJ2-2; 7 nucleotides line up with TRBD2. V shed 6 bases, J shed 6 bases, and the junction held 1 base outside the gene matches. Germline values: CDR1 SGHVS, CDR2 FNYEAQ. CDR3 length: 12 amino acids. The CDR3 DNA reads TGTGCCAGCAGGGGGGGGTCCGGGGAGCTGTTTTTT. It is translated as CASRGGSGELFF.

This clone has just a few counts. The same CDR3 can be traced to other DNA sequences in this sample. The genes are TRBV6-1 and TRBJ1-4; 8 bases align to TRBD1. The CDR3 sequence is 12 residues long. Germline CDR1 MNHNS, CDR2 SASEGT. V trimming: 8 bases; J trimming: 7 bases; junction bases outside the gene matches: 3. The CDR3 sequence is CASSDRGEKLFF. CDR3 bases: TGTGCCAGCTCTGACAGGGGTGAAAAACTGTTTTTT.

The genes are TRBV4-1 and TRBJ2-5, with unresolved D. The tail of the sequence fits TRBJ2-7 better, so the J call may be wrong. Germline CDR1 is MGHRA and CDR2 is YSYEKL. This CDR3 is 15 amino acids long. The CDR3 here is CASSQDTAASYEQYF. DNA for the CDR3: TGCGCCAGCAGCCAAGATACGGCGGCCTCCTACGAGCAGTACTTC.

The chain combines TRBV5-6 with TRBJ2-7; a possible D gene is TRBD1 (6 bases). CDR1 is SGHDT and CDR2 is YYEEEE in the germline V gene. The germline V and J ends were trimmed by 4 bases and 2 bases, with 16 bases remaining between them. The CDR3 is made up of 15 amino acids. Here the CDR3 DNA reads TGTGCCAGCAGCCCGCCGGACAGCCCAACCTACGAGCAGTACTTC. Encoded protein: CASSPPDSPTYEQYF.

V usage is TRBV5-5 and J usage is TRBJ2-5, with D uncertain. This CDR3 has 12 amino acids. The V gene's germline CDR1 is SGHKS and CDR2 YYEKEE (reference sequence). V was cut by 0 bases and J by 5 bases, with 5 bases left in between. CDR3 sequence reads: CASSLARETQYF. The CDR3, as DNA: TGTGCCAGCAGCTTGGCCCGGGAGACCCAGTACTTC. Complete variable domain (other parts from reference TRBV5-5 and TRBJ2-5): DAGVTQSPTHLIKTRGQQVTLRCSPISGHKSVSWYQQVLGQGPQFIFQYYEKEERGRGNFPDRFSARQFPNYSSELNVNALLLGDSALYLCASSLARETQYFGPGTRLLVL.